Shown below are 27 T cell receptor beta chains from a single sample sequenced in a study of type 1 and type 2 diabetes patients. Amplification started from genomic DNA. Multiplex PCR with 30 forward and 13 reverse primers amplified the TCR beta CDR3. TCRdb re-called the multiplex PCR reads through MiXCR, storing one row per CDR3 protein. In the table there are 250,000 or so distinct CDR3 sequences, around 47% of which are singletons. The source material was peripheral blood mononuclear cells (PBMCs). These receptors all stem from a man aged 18-30 years with type 2 diabetes.

The rearrangement links TRBV5-1 to TRBJ2-5, with 9 bases that match TRBD2. The J call may be incorrect, as the DNA end agrees better with TRBJ2-1. CDR3 length equals 16 residues. Germline CDR1 and CDR2: SGHRS and YFSETQ. The CDR3 bases are TGCGCCAGCAGCTTATTAGCGGGAGTAAGTGTAAATGAGCAGTTCTTC. It codes for CASSLLAGVSVNEQFF.

On this clonotype: The junction differs from germline at one of its ends, possibly a read error. This sequence joins TRBV7-2 and TRBJ2-5, with no clear D. The CDR3 has 14 residues. Germline V gene data show CDR1 as SGHTA and CDR2 as FQGNSA. In nucleotides, the CDR3 is TGTGCCAGCAGTGGGAAGGGCCACCAGGAGACCCAGTACTTC. Translated, it gives CASSGKGHQETQYF.

The chain has TRBV7-2 and TRBJ2-1; 7 nucleotides align to TRBD1. V was pared by 1 base and J by 3 bases, with 3 bases of the junction left unmatched. The CDR3 is 15 residues long. Germline V gene data show CDR1 as SGHTA and CDR2 as FQGNSA. Here the CDR3 DNA reads TGTGCCAGCAGCTTAGGTCCAGGGGGCTACAATGAGCAGTTCTTC. It translates to CASSLGPGGYNEQFF.

The gene calls are TRBV19 and TRBJ2-1, with D perhaps matching TRBD2 (6 bases). Per the germline V gene, CDR1 is LNHDA and CDR2 is SQIVND (reference sequence). This CDR3 contains 15 residues. V gave up 3 bases and J gave up 7 bases, with 16 bases separating them. The CDR3 here is CASSITEGSANEQFF. DNA for the CDR3: TGTGCCAGTAGTATCACGGAGGGTTCGGCTAATGAGCAGTTCTTC.

The gene calls are TRBV7-2 and TRBJ2-1; no clear D. This CDR3 is 14 amino acids long. Between the trimmed V and J ends, which lost 4 bases and 2 bases, there was a span of 9 bases. Germline loops: CDR1 SGHTA, CDR2 FQGNSA. The CDR3 loop reads CASSSRITYNEQFF. In DNA, the CDR3 is TGTGCCAGCAGCTCTAGAATAACCTACAATGAGCAGTTCTTC.

This clonotype has a handful of counts. One junction end disagrees with the germline gene, perhaps due to a read error. This chain links TRBV6-6 with TRBJ2-1; weak D call: TRBD2 (6 bases). Gene TRBJ2-7 matches the end of the DNA better, so the J call may be wrong. The length of the CDR3 is 16 residues. Germline CDR1 and CDR2: MNHNY and SVGAGI (reference sequence). CDR3 amino acids: CASSAIALWEAHEQYF. The DNA of the CDR3 is TGCGCCAGCAGTGCAATAGCTTTGTGGGAGGCCCACGAGCAGTACTTC.

This clonotype was found a few times. The rearrangement links TRBV15 to TRBJ2-6, with D unclear. The CDR3 extends over 18 amino acids. V gave up 1 base and J gave up 0 bases, with 13 bases separating them. Germline V gene lookup returns CDR1 LNHNV and CDR2 YYDKDF (reference sequence). The CDR3 here is CATSRGGSVLSGANVLTF. In DNA form, the CDR3 reads TGTGCCACCAGCAGAGGAGGCTCGGTCCTCTCTGGGGCCAACGTCCTGACTTTC.

This clonotype occurred many times. The chain combines TRBV24-1 with TRBJ2-5; TRBD2 might be the D (5 bases). There are 14 residues in the CDR3. V shed 3 bases and J shed 3 bases, with 10 bases lying between them. Germline V gives CDR1 KGHDR, CDR2 SFDVKD. CDR3 amino acids: CATSDQDGKETQYF. The CDR3 DNA sequence: TGTGCCACCAGTGATCAGGACGGGAAAGAGACCCAGTACTTC.

Many counts were recorded for this clonotype. V gene TRBV7-2 combines with J gene TRBJ2-5; D is perhaps TRBD1 (5 bases). From germline, CDR1 is SGHTA and CDR2 FQGNSA. The ends were cut back, 4 bases at V and 5 bases at J, with 8 bases in the middle. This CDR3 has 12 residues. CDR3 DNA sequence: TGTGCCAGCAGCTCTAGACAGGAGACCCAGTACTTC. Its translation: CASSSRQETQYF.

V is TRBV24-1 and J is TRBJ2-1; D is unclear. There are 12 residues in the CDR3. Germline V gene sequence: CDR1 KGHDR, CDR2 SFDVKD. V was cut by 1 base and J by 9 bases, with 6 bases left in between. CDR3: CATSDLEPEQFF. The DNA of the CDR3 is TGTGCCACCAGTGATTTAGAACCTGAGCAGTTCTTC.

The DNA for the CDR3 is TGTGCCACCAGCAGAAGGTCTAGGGGCCGATTCCTAAGCTCTGGAAACACCATATATTTT. This encodes CATSRRSRGRFLSSGNTIYF. This rearrangement joins TRBV15 to TRBJ1-3; possibly TRBD1 for D (5 bases). The V gene's germline CDR1 is LNHNV and CDR2 YYDKDF (reference sequence). With 2 bases removed from V and 0 bases from J, the gap between germline ends came to 23 bases. The CDR3 has 20 amino acids. The full variable domain, with the rest looked up from reference TRBV15 and TRBJ1-3, is DAMVIQNPRYQVTQFGKPVTLSCSQTLNHNVMYWYQQKSSQAPKLLFHYYDKDFNNEADTPDNFQSRRPNTSFCFLDIRSPGLGDTAMYLCATSRRSRGRFLSSGNTIYFGEGSWLTVV.

This clonotype was counted between two and nine times. A much larger clone lies a single base off, so this may be a read error. The V gene is TRBV7-2, the J gene TRBJ1-2; TRBD1 aligns across 8 bases. V lost 5 bases, J lost 4 bases, and 3 bases stayed unmatched. The length of the CDR3 is 13 residues. The germline gives CDR1 SGHTA, CDR2 FQGNSA. Here the CDR3 reads CASSHGQGYGYTF. CDR3 coding DNA: TGTGCCAGCAGCCACGGACAGGGCTATGGCTACACCTTC. Using reference TRBV7-2 and TRBJ1-2 for the parts outside the CDR3, the full variable domain is GAGVSQSPSNKVTEKGKDVELRCDPISGHTALYWYRQSLGQGLEFLIYFQGNSAPDKSGLPSDRFSAERTGGSVSTLTIQRTQQEDSAVYLCASSHGQGYGYTFGSGTRLTVV.

The chain combines TRBV20-1 with TRBJ1-1; possible D gene TRBD1, 5 bases. Germline loops: CDR1 DFQATT, CDR2 SNEGSKA (reference sequence). Trimming shortened V by 6 bases and J by 1 base, and 15 bases separated the two germline ends. The CDR3 runs to 14 residues. CDR3 nucleotide sequence: TGCAGTGCCGGGGCGGCCGTCACGAACACTGAAGCTTTCTTT. Its protein product is CSAGAAVTNTEAFF.

V is TRBV5-1 and J is TRBJ2-2; the match to TRBD2 covers 7 bases. After removal of 4 bases from V and 7 bases from J, the junction contained 10 bases not matched to a gene. The CDR3 is made up of 15 amino acids. CDR1 and CDR2 from the germline V gene are SGHRS and YFSETQ. CDR3 in amino acids: CASSPVGLRGGELFF. The CDR3, as DNA: TGCGCCAGCAGCCCGGTGGGACTACGAGGCGGGGAGCTGTTTTTT.

The rearrangement links TRBV10-3 to TRBJ2-7; no clear D gene. This CDR3 has 12 residues. Deletions cut 2 bases from V and 3 bases from J, with 5 bases between. The germline CDR1 and CDR2 sequences are ENHRY and SYGVKD. The CDR3 spells CAISEPRYEQYF. In DNA form, the CDR3 reads TGTGCCATCAGTGAGCCCCGCTACGAGCAGTACTTC.

In this sample, this clonotype turned up a few times. The genes are TRBV6-2 or TRBV6-3 and TRBJ1-2, with a weak D call TRBD1 (6 bases). The V end was cut by 2 bases, the J end by 9 bases, with 13 bases between. CDR1 MNHEY and CDR2 SVGEGT come from the germline V gene. The CDR3 is 13 amino acids. CDR3 nucleotides: TGTGCCAGCAGTTACGATACGGGGGCTCGCTACACCTTC. It encodes CASSYDTGARYTF.

Remarks on this clonotype: A junction boundary mismatches the germline segment, possibly from a read error. The chain combines TRBV2 with TRBJ2-2; D is perhaps TRBD1 or TRBD2 (5 bases each). Germline loops: CDR1 SNHLY, CDR2 FYNNEI. This CDR3 is built from 15 residues. CDR3 nucleotide sequence: TGTGCCAGCACAGGGATTTTTGCAGACACCGGGGAGCTGTTTTTC. Amino acids: CASTGIFADTGELFF. Drawing the rest from reference TRBV2 and TRBJ2-2, the complete variable domain is EPEVTQTPSHQVTQMGQEVILRCVPISNHLYFYWYRQILGQKVEFLVSFYNNEISEKSEIFDDQFSVERPDGSNFTLKIRSTKLEDSAMYFCASTGIFADTGELFFGEGSRLTVL.

This clonotype was observed a handful of times. This chain joins TRBV19 and TRBJ1-2, with D unclear. Germline-derived CDR1 and CDR2 are LNHDA and SQIVND (reference sequence). The CDR3 is made up of 15 amino acids. Trimming removed 7 bases at V and 3 bases at J, with 18 bases between. CDR3 protein: CASTLGRAGDYGYTF. The CDR3 bases are TGTGCCAGTACGCTCGGGAGGGCCGGAGACTATGGCTACACCTTC. Looking up the rest from reference TRBV19 and TRBJ1-2 gives the full variable domain: DGGITQSPKYLFRKEGQNVTLSCEQNLNHDAMYWYRQDPGQGLRLIYYSQIVNDFQKGDIAEGYSVSREKKESFPLTVTSAQKNPTAFYLCASTLGRAGDYGYTFGSGTRLTVV.

The V and J genes are TRBV24-1 and TRBJ2-1; 9 bases map to TRBD1. The CDR3 extends over 16 amino acids. Trimming removed 4 bases from V and 7 bases from J; junction bases left unmatched: 10. Germline lookup yields CDR1 KGHDR and CDR2 SFDVKD. CDR3 coding DNA: TGTGCCACCAGTGAAGGCGGGACAGGGAGGGATAATGAGCAGTTCTTC. Protein: CATSEGGTGRDNEQFF.

This clonotype was detected only a few times. V and J are TRBV19 and TRBJ1-5; 8 bases align to TRBD1. The CDR3 consists of 14 residues. CDR1 is LNHDA and CDR2 is SQIVND in the germline V gene (reference sequence). Germline trimming cut 1 base from V and 6 bases from J; bases unmatched to any gene: 2. CDR3 region: CASSIGQGAQPQHF. The CDR3 DNA follows: TGTGCCAGTAGTATAGGGCAGGGGGCTCAGCCCCAGCATTTT.

This clonotype showed up just a few times. The chain uses TRBV29-1 and TRBJ2-7; D may correspond to TRBD1 or TRBD2 (5 bases each). CDR3 length: 12 amino acids. Germline CDR1 is SQVTM and CDR2 is ANQGSEA. Between the trimmed V and J ends, which lost 7 bases and 1 base, there was a span of 11 bases. The CDR3 sequence: CSAGPESYEQYF. CDR3 in DNA: TGCAGCGCGGGACCGGAGTCCTACGAGCAGTACTTC.

In this sample, this clonotype turned up many times. The J gene is TRBJ2-5, the V gene TRBV14; D remains ambiguous. The germline V and J ends were trimmed by 2 bases and 0 bases, with 16 bases remaining between them. The germline V gene has CDR1 SGHDN and CDR2 FVKESK. The CDR3 consists of 17 residues. CDR3 sequence (DNA): TGTGCCAGCAGCCAAAGACCGAGCAACACATACCAAGAGACCCAGTACTTC. It specifies CASSQRPSNTYQETQYF.

With respect to this clonotype: It may be a read error: a sequence one base away is much more abundant. J is TRBJ2-5 and V is TRBV2; D is perhaps TRBD2 (5 bases). The last part of the DNA fits TRBJ2-7 better; the J call may be wrong. The CDR3 runs 15 residues. Germline CDR1 is SNHLY and CDR2 is FYNNEI. CDR3 bases: TGTGCCAGCAGGGAGGCGTGGAAACGGACCTACGAGCAGTACTTC. Its translation: CASREAWKRTYEQYF.

A few counts support this clonotype. This rearrangement joins TRBV7-9 to TRBJ1-4; no definite D call. Trimming removed 4 bases at V and 2 bases at J, with 8 bases between. The CDR3 extends over 14 amino acids. The germline V gene has CDR1 SEHNR and CDR2 FQNEAQ (reference sequence). In DNA, the CDR3 is TGTGCCAGCAGCTCGATGGCCACTAATGAAAAACTGTTTTTT. Encoded protein: CASSSMATNEKLFF. The whole variable domain, filled in from reference TRBV7-9 and TRBJ1-4, reads DTGVSQNPRHKITKRGQNVTFRCDPISEHNRLYWYRQTLGQGPEFLTYFQNEAQLEKSRLLSDRFSAERPKGSFSTLEIQRTEQGDSAMYLCASSSMATNEKLFFGSGTQLSVL.

V and J are TRBV19 and TRBJ2-1, with a tentative D call TRBD2 (6 bases). V was clipped by 7 bases and J by 8 bases, with 15 bases between them. CDR1 and CDR2 (germline): LNHDA, SQIVND (reference sequence). The length of the CDR3 is 13 residues. DNA of the CDR3: TGTGCCAGTACGCGGGGTCTTGCGGATGAGCAGTTCTTC. This codes for CASTRGLADEQFF.

This clonotype turned up a few times. V and J are TRBV2 and TRBJ2-1; TRBD2 aligns across 7 bases. Trimming cost V 1 base and J 3 bases; bases outside gene matches: 3. The CDR3 is 15 amino acids. In germline, CDR1 is SNHLY, CDR2 FYNNEI. CDR3 region: CASSEGTSFYNEQFF. The CDR3 bases are TGTGCCAGCAGTGAAGGGACTAGTTTCTACAATGAGCAGTTCTTC.

The chain has TRBV27 and TRBJ1-1; no clear D gene. V was shortened by 8 bases and J by 2 bases, with 9 bases between the two germline ends. The CDR3 is 12 residues long. Germline assignment: CDR1 MNHEY and CDR2 SMNVEV (reference sequence). As DNA, the CDR3 is TGTGCCAGCCGCGACGTAAACACTGAAGCTTTCTTT. Encoded protein: CASRDVNTEAFF.